This T cell receptor beta chain came from a study of blood T cells in healthy people across ages. Concerning this clonotype: What it binds is unknown.

The CDR3 spans 16 residues. Germline V gives CDR1 SGDLS, CDR2 YYNGEE. Trimming pared 0 bases from V and 2 bases from J, leaving 11 bases between. General observations from the study: Possibly confounding the expanded clonotype changes was the fact that donor CMV status was unknown.

A second PCR of roughly 7 to 11 cycles used a sample-barcoded 5' primer and a J-beta primer mix. One entry per CDR3 protein results from TCRdb running MiXCR on the 5' RACE reads. The sample includes some 1 million distinct CDR3 sequences, under 45% of them seen just once. The TCR sequence derives from a woman aged 55-69 years in good health. The specimen was blood. J is TRBJ2-2 and V is TRBV9; tentative D call: TRBD2 (5 bases). This CDR3 reads CASSVAAGRNTGELFF. As DNA, the CDR3 is TGTGCCAGCAGCGTAGCTGCGGGTCGTAACACCGGGGAGCTGTTTTTT. The variable domain in full, completed from reference TRBV9 and TRBJ2-2, reads DSGVTQTPKHLITATGQRVTLRCSPRSGDLSVYWYQQSLDQGLQFLIQYYNGEERAKGNILERFSAQQFPDLHSELNLSSLELGDSALYFCASSVAAGRNTGELFFGEGSRLTVL.